The 4 T cell receptor beta chains in this list originate from one sample, sequenced in a study of cytotoxic CD8 clonotypes in ibrutinib-treated CLL. Libraries were prepared by immunoSEQ multiplex PCR; TCRdb keeps only in-frame clonotypes and omits some of them. This sample has about 160,000 clones, with approximately 91% found just once. The specimen comprised PBMCs, sampled at disease progression, from a patient treated with ibrutinib. These receptors were collected from a human donor with chronic lymphocytic leukemia.

V and J are TRBV7-9 and TRBJ1-5; TRBD1 matches at 7 bases. The V gene's germline CDR1 is SEHNR and CDR2 FQNEAQ (reference sequence). J lost 6 bases, V lost 5 bases, and 7 bases had no gene match. The CDR3 runs to 14 residues. The CDR3 protein is CASSRDRASQPQHF. The DNA of the CDR3 is TGTGCCAGCAGCCGCGACAGGGCGTCTCAGCCCCAGCATTTT.

The rearrangement links TRBV7-2 to TRBJ1-4; D is unclear. This CDR3 is 16 amino acids long. V was cut by 0 bases and J by 0 bases, with 8 bases left in between. Germline CDR1 is SGHTA and CDR2 is FQGNSA. The CDR3 is CASSLASPATNEKLFF. The CDR3 DNA reads as TGTGCCAGCAGCTTAGCCAGCCCGGCAACTAATGAAAAACTGTTTTTT.

This sequence joins TRBV5-1 and TRBJ2-3, with TRBD1 matching over 8 bases. The CDR3 sequence is 15 residues long. Germline V CDR1 and CDR2: SGHRS, YFSETQ. Trimming removed 4 bases from V and 0 bases from J; junction bases left unmatched: 4. CDR3 protein: CASSKRDRSTDTQYF. Written as DNA, the CDR3 is TGCGCCAGCAGCAAACGGGACAGGAGCACAGATACGCAGTATTTT. Variable domain in full (rest from reference TRBV5-1 and TRBJ2-3): KAGVTQTPRYLIKTRGQQVTLSCSPISGHRSVSWYQQTPGQGLQFLFEYFSETQRNKGNFPGRFSGRQFSNSRSEMNVSTLELGDSALYLCASSKRDRSTDTQYFGPGTRLTVL.

This sequence joins TRBV30 and TRBJ1-2, with D perhaps TRBD1 (5 bases). CDR3 length: 14 residues. V gave up 2 bases and J gave up 4 bases, with 14 bases separating them. CDR1 is GTSNPN and CDR2 is SVGIG in the germline V gene (reference sequence). CDR3 nucleotides: TGTGCCTGGAGTCAAATAAGGGGCGGCTATGGCTACACCTTC. Protein product: CAWSQIRGGYGYTF.